This entry lists 4 T cell receptor beta chains sequenced from one sample in a study of blood T cell repertoires in COVID-19. The table came from immunoSEQ multiplex PCR; TCRdb's copy has only in-frame clones and leaves some out. The data show about 280,000 clones, nearly 90% seen once. The sample comprised PBMCs or T cells enriched from blood (not recorded which). The receptors shown here come from a woman aged 30 to 39 who had recovered from COVID-19.

The CDR3 region is CASSFSSTGELFF. CDR3 in DNA: TGTGCCAGCAGTTTCTCTAGCACCGGGGAGCTGTTTTTT. The chain uses TRBV27 and TRBJ2-2, with D unclear. This CDR3 spans 13 amino acids. The germline gives CDR1 MNHEY, CDR2 SMNVEV (reference sequence). Trimming took off 3 bases at V and 4 bases at J, with 6 bases between the two ends.

V is TRBV5-1 and J is TRBJ2-7; 7 bases align to TRBD1. This CDR3 region has 15 residues. Germline V lookup: CDR1 SGHRS, CDR2 YFSETQ. Trimming at V came to 0 bases and at J to 2 bases, leaving 5 bases not matched to a gene. CDR3 coding DNA: TGCGCCAGCAGCTTGGCCGGACAGGCTACCTACGAGCAGTACTTC. Translation gives CASSLAGQATYEQYF.

The V gene is TRBV28, the J gene TRBJ2-1; D is possibly TRBD1 (5 bases). V lost 3 bases and J 2 bases, leaving 11 bases between the germline ends. CDR1 and CDR2 (germline): MDHEN, SYDVKM. CDR3 length: 15 residues. CDR3 sequence (DNA): TGTGCCAGCAGTTTGGGGCAGTGGACCTACAATGAGCAGTTCTTC. This gives the protein CASSLGQWTYNEQFF.

The chain joins TRBV29-1 to TRBJ1-4, with D unclear. V lost 6 bases and J 10 bases, leaving 15 bases between the germline ends. The CDR3 is made up of 12 amino acids. In germline, CDR1 is SQVTM, CDR2 ANQGSEA. CDR3 protein: CSVKDYSGKLFF. As DNA, the CDR3 is TGCAGCGTAAAGGACTACTCAGGAAAACTGTTTTTT.